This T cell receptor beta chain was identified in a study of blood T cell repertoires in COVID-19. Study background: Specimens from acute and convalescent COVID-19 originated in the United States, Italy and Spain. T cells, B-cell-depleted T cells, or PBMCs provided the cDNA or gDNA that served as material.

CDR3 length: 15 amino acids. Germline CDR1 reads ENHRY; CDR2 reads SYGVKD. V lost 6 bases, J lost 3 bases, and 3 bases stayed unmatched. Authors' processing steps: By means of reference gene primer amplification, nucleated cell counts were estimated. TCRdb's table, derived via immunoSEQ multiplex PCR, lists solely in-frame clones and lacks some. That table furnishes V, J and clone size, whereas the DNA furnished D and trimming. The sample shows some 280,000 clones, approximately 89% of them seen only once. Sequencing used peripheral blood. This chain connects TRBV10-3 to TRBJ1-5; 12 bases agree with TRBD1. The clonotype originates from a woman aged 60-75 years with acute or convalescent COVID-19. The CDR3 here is CAIRGTGGDNQPQHF. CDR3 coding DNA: TGTGCCATCAGGGGGACAGGGGGCGACAATCAGCCCCAGCATTTT.